The clone carrying this TCR beta chain was observed at least ten times. Germline CDR1 is SNHLY and CDR2 is FYNNEI. With 4 bases clipped from V and 4 bases from J, the junction kept 7 bases outside the gene matches. The CDR3 is 15 residues long. TCRdb redid the calling of the 5' RACE reads with MiXCR, one entry per CDR3 protein. The data show under 150,000 distinct CDR3 sequences, with roughly 7.7% seen just once and roughly 7.2% held by the top ten. This sample was included in a study of CD8 T cells in ankylosing spondylitis. Material for sequencing was synovial fluid, either unsorted or a sorted T cell fraction (not recorded which). The origin of this receptor is a male donor with ankylosing spondylitis. J is TRBJ1-5 and V is TRBV2; 7 bases agree with TRBD1. As DNA, the CDR3 is TGTGCCAGCAGTGTGGGAGGGGGCGCGAATCAGCCCCAGCATTTT. This codes for CASSVGGGANQPQHF.